Presented here are 8 T cell receptor beta chains from one specimen sequenced in a study of blood T cell repertoires in COVID-19. Repertoires were generated with immunoSEQ multiplex PCR, while TCRdb's copy carries only in-frame clones and drops some. The sample has about 100,000 clones; 70% to 80% are singletons. The specimen sequenced was peripheral blood. The receptors stem from a man aged 65 to 85 with active or convalescent COVID-19.

The chain employs TRBV4-3 and TRBJ1-2, with D maybe TRBD1 (6 bases). CDR1 and CDR2 (germline): LGHNA, YSLEER. Trimming took off 0 bases at V and 5 bases at J, with 10 bases between the two ends. The CDR3 totals 14 residues. The CDR3 here is CASSQEKDSYGYTF. CDR3 sequence (DNA): TGCGCCAGCAGCCAAGAAAAGGACAGTTATGGCTACACCTTC.

The count of this clone is one. This sequence joins TRBV19 and TRBJ1-1, with D perhaps TRBD1 (5 bases). The CDR3 sequence is 13 residues long. Trimming took 8 bases from V and 3 from J, leaving 13 bases between them. Germline assignment: CDR1 LNHDA and CDR2 SQIVND (reference sequence). This CDR3 is CASLPQGYTEAFF. In DNA form, the CDR3 reads TGTGCCAGTCTACCCCAGGGATACACTGAAGCTTTCTTT.

The sample holds one count of this clone. The chain carries TRBV9 and TRBJ1-1; D perhaps matches TRBD1 (5 bases). The V gene's germline CDR1 is SGDLS and CDR2 YYNGEE. The CDR3 sequence is 15 residues long. Deletions cut 0 bases from V and 5 bases from J, with 14 bases between. The CDR3: CASSVAPQGGTEAFF. The CDR3, as DNA: TGTGCCAGCAGCGTAGCCCCCCAGGGAGGGACTGAAGCTTTCTTT.

The gene calls are TRBV18 and TRBJ2-2; D perhaps matches TRBD1 (6 bases). This CDR3 is built from 15 residues. Trimming removed 2 bases at V and 4 bases at J, with 11 bases between. Germline V CDR1 and CDR2: KGHSH, LQKENI. CDR3 coding DNA: TGTGCCAGCTCACCAAGCAGGGGTAGCACCGGGGAGCTGTTTTTT. Translation: CASSPSRGSTGELFF. The variable domain in full, with the rest retrieved from reference TRBV18 and TRBJ2-2, is NAGVMQNPRHLVRRRGQEARLRCSPMKGHSHVYWYRQLPEEGLKFMVYLQKENIIDESGMPKERFSAEFPKEGPSILRIQQVVRGDSAAYFCASSPSRGSTGELFFGEGSRLTVL.

The chain employs TRBV7-2 and TRBJ2-3, with a possible D match to TRBD1 (6 bases). Trimming stripped 5 bases from V and 2 bases from J, with 14 bases between. Germline-derived CDR1 and CDR2 are SGHTA and FQGNSA. This CDR3 region has 15 residues. The CDR3 reads CASSLRGAITDTQYF. The CDR3 coding sequence is TGTGCCAGCAGCCTCAGGGGCGCCATCACAGATACGCAGTATTTT.

The rearrangement uses TRBV27 and TRBJ2-2, with D hard to call. The V gene lost 6 bases and the J gene lost 7 bases, with 15 bases spanning the gap. This CDR3 contains 14 residues. From germline, CDR1 is MNHEY and CDR2 SMNVEV (reference sequence). DNA of the CDR3: TGTGCCAGCAGCTCCCCGTTTAGGAGCGGGGAGCTGTTTTTT. Amino acid sequence: CASSSPFRSGELFF.

The V gene is TRBV24-1, the J gene TRBJ2-2, with D perhaps matching TRBD2 (6 bases). Germline loops: CDR1 KGHDR, CDR2 SFDVKD. Trimming removed 6 bases at V and 7 bases at J, with 20 bases between. The CDR3 is 16 amino acids. The DNA of the CDR3 is TGTGCCACCAGTCAGTCCGGTGGGGGGTCGGACGGGGAGCTGTTTTTT. It translates to CATSQSGGGSDGELFF.

Only a few counts were recorded for this clone. V gene TRBV19 combines with J gene TRBJ2-5, with TRBD1 matching over 10 bases. Germline V gene data show CDR1 as LNHDA and CDR2 as SQIVND (reference sequence). The V gene end was trimmed by 10 bases and the J gene end by 5 bases; junction bases not matched to a gene: 16. CDR3 length equals 16 residues. The DNA for the CDR3 is TGTGCCACCCAACCCGCGGGGACAGGGGTCTGGGAGACCCAGTACTTC. Protein sequence: CATQPAGTGVWETQYF.